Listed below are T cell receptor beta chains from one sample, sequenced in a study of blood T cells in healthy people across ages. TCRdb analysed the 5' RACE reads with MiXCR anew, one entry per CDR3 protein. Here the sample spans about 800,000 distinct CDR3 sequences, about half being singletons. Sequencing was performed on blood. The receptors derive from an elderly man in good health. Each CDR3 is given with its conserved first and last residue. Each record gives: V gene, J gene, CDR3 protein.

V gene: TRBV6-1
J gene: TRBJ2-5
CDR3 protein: CASSFDRRAETQYF

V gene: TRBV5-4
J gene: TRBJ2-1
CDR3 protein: CASSLEREQNEQFF

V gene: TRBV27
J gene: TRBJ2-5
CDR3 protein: CASSLEPQETQYF

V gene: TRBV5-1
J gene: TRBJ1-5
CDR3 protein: CASSINPGPSNQPQHF

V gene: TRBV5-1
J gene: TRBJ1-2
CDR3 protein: CASSLTQGGDGYTF

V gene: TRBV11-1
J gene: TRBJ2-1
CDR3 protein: CASRRGTSGSYEQFF

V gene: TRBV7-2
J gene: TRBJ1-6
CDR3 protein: CASRRTGPHSPLHF

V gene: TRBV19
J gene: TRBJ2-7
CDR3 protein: CASAGTLQGEQYF

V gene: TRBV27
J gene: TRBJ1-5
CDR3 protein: CASSFSEEHYQHF

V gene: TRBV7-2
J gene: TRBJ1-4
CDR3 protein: CASSLNRGLNEKLFF

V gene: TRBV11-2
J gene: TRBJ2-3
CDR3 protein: CASSLGLRTDTQYF

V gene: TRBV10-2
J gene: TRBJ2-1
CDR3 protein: CASSEERGRGEQFF

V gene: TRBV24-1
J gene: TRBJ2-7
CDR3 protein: CATSDQGLAGKTYF

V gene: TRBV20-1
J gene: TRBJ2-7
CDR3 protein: CSASFSTKSYEQYF

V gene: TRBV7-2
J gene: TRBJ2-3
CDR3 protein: CASRIGTDTQYF

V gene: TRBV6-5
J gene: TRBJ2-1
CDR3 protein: CASRRRGYNEQFF

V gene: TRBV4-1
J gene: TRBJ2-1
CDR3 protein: CASSQDSYGAGGYNEQFF

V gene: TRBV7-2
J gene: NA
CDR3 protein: CASSLEGRLAVQETQYF

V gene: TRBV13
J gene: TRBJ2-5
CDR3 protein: CASSLGGRDVREQYF

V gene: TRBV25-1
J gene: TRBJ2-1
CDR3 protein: CASSRTRDFNEQFF

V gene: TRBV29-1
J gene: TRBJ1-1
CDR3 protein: CSVSLWENTEAFF

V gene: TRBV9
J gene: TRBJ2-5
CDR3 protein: CASSVVSSGRVNEQYF

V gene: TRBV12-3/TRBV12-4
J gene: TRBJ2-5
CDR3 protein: CASSLSGERETQYF

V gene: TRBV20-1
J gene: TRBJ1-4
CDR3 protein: CSAREMGYEKLFF

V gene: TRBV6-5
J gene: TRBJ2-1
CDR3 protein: CASSYSVDPYNEQFF

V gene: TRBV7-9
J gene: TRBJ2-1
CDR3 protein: CASSPEAGGPFEQFF

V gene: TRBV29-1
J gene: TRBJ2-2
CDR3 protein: CSVKREVYTGELFF